The 9 T cell receptor beta chains listed next were all sequenced from one sample in a study of identical twins. MiXCR, applied by TCRdb to the 5' RACE reads, yields one record per CDR3 protein. The table records approximately 670,000 distinct CDR3 sequences, 6.1% of them present only once. Sequenced: naive T cells sorted from blood. Every receptor here comes from a man younger than 35 in good health.

The rearrangement uses TRBV7-8 and TRBJ2-5; D is perhaps TRBD2 (5 bases). Looked up from germline, CDR1 is SGHVS and CDR2 is FQNEAQ. CDR3 length: 13 amino acids. V lost 6 bases, J lost 2 bases, and 10 bases lay in between. The DNA for the CDR3 is TGTGCCAGCAGGCGGGTGGGACAAGAGACCCAGTACTTC. It yields the protein CASRRVGQETQYF.

This clonotype was counted many times. The rearrangement joins TRBV7-2 to TRBJ2-3; no reliable D call. The CDR3 runs 13 residues. Germline V gene sequence: CDR1 SGHTA, CDR2 FQGNSA. V lost 1 base and J lost 3, with 5 bases in between. CDR3 bases: TGTGCCAGCAGCTTAGGGTGGACAGATACGCAGTATTTT. It codes for CASSLGWTDTQYF.

The chain couples TRBV18 to TRBJ1-1; tentatively, D is TRBD1 (5 bases). CDR1 KGHSH and CDR2 LQKENI come from the germline V gene. The germline V and J ends were trimmed by 1 base and 4 bases, with 13 bases remaining between them. This CDR3 has 15 residues. In DNA, the CDR3 is TGTGCCAGCTCACCACTGGTCAGGGCTGCCACTGAAGCTTTCTTT. It yields the protein CASSPLVRAATEAFF.

This clonotype was seen ten or more times. The V and J genes are TRBV4-3 and TRBJ2-7; D assignment may be TRBD1 or TRBD2 (5 bases each). Germline lookup yields CDR1 LGHNA and CDR2 YSLEER. The CDR3 spans 13 residues. V was clipped by 3 bases and J by 1 base, with 7 bases between them. The CDR3 reads CASSQGVSYEQYF. CDR3 nucleotides: TGCGCCAGCAGCCAGGGGGTTTCCTACGAGCAGTACTTC.

Ten or more counts support this clonotype. The chain links TRBV20-1 to TRBJ2-5; TRBD1 matches at 8 bases. V lost 5 bases and J lost 5; bases outside the gene matches: 10. CDR3 length: 14 residues. The germline V gene encodes CDR1 DFQATT and CDR2 SNEGSKA (reference sequence). CDR3 protein: CSAQPGGTGETQYF. CDR3 in DNA: TGCAGTGCTCAACCAGGGGGCACAGGGGAGACCCAGTACTTC.

This clonotype was seen repeatedly, ten times or more. This chain links TRBV5-1 with TRBJ2-5, with TRBD1 matching over 9 bases. The CDR3 consists of 15 residues. Trimming removed 4 bases from V and 3 bases from J; junction bases left unmatched: 7. CDR1 is SGHRS and CDR2 is YFSETQ in the germline V gene. This CDR3 is CASSPAGTGKETQYF. DNA for the CDR3: TGCGCCAGCAGCCCCGCCGGGACAGGGAAAGAGACCCAGTACTTC.

The CDR3 here is CATKGLAGEAGELFF. The CDR3 DNA is TGTGCCACAAAAGGACTAGCGGGTGAAGCCGGGGAGCTGTTTTTT. The chain has TRBV10-3 and TRBJ2-2, with 11 bases fitting TRBD2. V lost 10 bases, J lost 6 bases, and 10 bases stayed unmatched. The CDR3 has 15 amino acids. Germline CDR1 reads ENHRY; CDR2 reads SYGVKD.

This clonotype was counted at least ten times. The chain is built from TRBV7-2 and TRBJ2-4, with 14 bases that match TRBD2. J was trimmed by 7 bases and V by 0 bases; bases with no gene match: 5. The CDR3 is 17 amino acids. Germline-derived CDR1 and CDR2 are SGHTA and FQGNSA. This CDR3 reads CASSLAGTSGSGNIQYF. In DNA, the CDR3 is TGTGCCAGCAGCTTAGCGGGGACTAGCGGGAGCGGGAACATTCAGTACTTC. Together with reference TRBV7-2 and TRBJ2-4, the CDR3 gives the full variable domain: GAGVSQSPSNKVTEKGKDVELRCDPISGHTALYWYRQSLGQGLEFLIYFQGNSAPDKSGLPSDRFSAERTGGSVSTLTIQRTQQEDSAVYLCASSLAGTSGSGNIQYFGAGTRLSVL.

The chain has TRBV27 and TRBJ2-1; D uncertain. Germline assignment: CDR1 MNHEY and CDR2 SMNVEV (reference sequence). Deletions cut 4 bases from V and 8 bases from J, with 24 bases between. This CDR3 region has 17 residues. CDR3 region: CASSSLIGLGLSDEQFF. The CDR3 region has the DNA TGTGCCAGCAGTTCCCTCATAGGGCTAGGGTTAAGCGATGAGCAGTTCTTC.